This T cell receptor (beta chain) was sequenced for a study of lymphopenia after photon versus proton radiotherapy (dated by TCRdb to the late 2010s). Some background on the complete study: Photon and proton radiation therapy were compared by the study for their immunological effects in patients with gastrointestinal tumors who developed high-grade lymphopenia. The cohort included 20 or so patients with gastrointestinal tumors who developed lymphopenia after receiving either photon or proton therapy. The study was designed to characterize how the impact on the immune system differs between the two radiation modalities. Results the study describes overall, beyond this receptor: The authors looked at the survival association only in patients who died, and they framed better survival with proton therapy as a possibility rather than a demonstrated result. Once the lymphocyte count had reached its nadir, the repertoires of photon-treated patients showed oligoclonal expansion, particularly of CD8+ Temra cells, and this expansion drove the decline in diversity. Relative stability during treatment was observed in proton-treated patients, whereas loss of naive T cells and TCR diversity and gain of effector/memory populations were observed in photon-treated patients. Across the cohort, among patients who died, a greater drop in TCR diversity after the nadir was inversely correlated with overall survival time.

The receptor library was made with the immunoSEQ multiplex PCR assay. T cell repertoires were profiled with deep sequencing of rearranged TCR beta loci together with multiparametric flow cytometry. What TCRdb holds here is the immuneACCESS table cut down to in-frame rearrangements. Part of the clones is not present; checked against another copy, under half of the missing clones reflect an unresolved V gene, and the others are unexplained. Counted in this sample were some 29,000 clones; roughly 87% of them appeared once. The ten largest clones represent 50% of the sample. As to this clone: This receptor's antigen is unknown. No per-base quality is available; no much larger clone lies one base away.

Spanning cysteine to phenylalanine, the CDR3 consists of 13 amino acids. Of all the DNA, just the CDR3 is kept, 39 bases in frame from base 1. The germline ends are 6 bases apart after V is trimmed by 0 bases and J by 6 bases. The germline V gene gives CDR1 as SGHAT and CDR2 as FQNNGV. The TCR comes from a woman aged 55-69 years with cholangiocarcinoma. Some clones in this sample may be carry-over from other donors' samples. The rearranged segments are TRBV11-2 and TRBJ2-1; the best D guess is TRBD1, with 5 bases matching. The material sequenced was peripheral blood, taken from a patient treated with proton-based radiotherapy. The CDR3 protein sequence reads: CASSLETVNEQFF. The bases read TGTGCCAGCAGCTTAGAGACAGTCAATGAGCAGTTCTTC.